The 5 T cell receptor beta chains in this list originate from one sample, sequenced in a study of T-cell memory formation after mild COVID-19. Using its own MiXCR run on the 5' RACE reads, TCRdb lists one record per CDR3 protein. This sample has about 350,000 distinct CDR3 sequences, with roughly 20% found just once. Sequencing used PBMCs or a T cell subset sorted from them (not recorded which). The receptors stem from a man aged 18 to 30 who had mild COVID-19 (a few samples of this study predate the infection). Cell type and time point are not known.

The chain has TRBV28 and TRBJ1-5; TRBD1 matches at 7 bases. Germline assignment: CDR1 MDHEN and CDR2 SYDVKM. The CDR3 covers 14 residues. Losses at the gene ends were 7 bases for V and 10 bases for J; bases not matched to a gene: 13. The CDR3 nucleotides read TGTGCCAGCAATCGGGGACAGATTCCCCCTCCCCAGCATTTT. Its protein is CASNRGQIPPPQHF.

This clonotype has just a few counts. V and J are TRBV28 and TRBJ2-3; possible D gene TRBD1, 6 bases. The germline V gene encodes CDR1 MDHEN and CDR2 SYDVKM. This CDR3 has 14 amino acids. Trimming took off 11 bases at V and 4 bases at J, with 19 bases between the two ends. The CDR3 coding sequence is TGTGCCTGCGGGCCGGGACATCGCGCAGATACGCAGTATTTT. Encoded protein: CACGPGHRADTQYF.

This chain joins TRBV7-9 and TRBJ2-5; 9 bases are shared with TRBD1. This CDR3 region has 16 residues. Unmatched junction bases numbered 10, after V lost 4 bases and J lost 4 bases. Germline CDR1 SEHNR, CDR2 FQNEAQ (reference sequence). The CDR3 region has the DNA TGTGCCAGCAGCTACATCAGGGGACAGGGAGGAGAGACCCAGTACTTC. As protein: CASSYIRGQGGETQYF.

In its sample, this clonotype was seen a few times. The gene calls are TRBV23-1 and TRBJ2-1, with D perhaps matching TRBD1 (6 bases). TRBV23-1 counts as an open reading frame of uncertain function. The CDR3 is 15 amino acids. With 4 bases removed from V and 2 bases from J, the gap between germline ends came to 12 bases. CDR3 loop: CASSRIQGTYNEQFF. DNA of the CDR3: TGCGCCAGCAGTCGGATACAGGGCACCTACAATGAGCAGTTCTTC.

The chain has TRBV2 and TRBJ1-2; tentatively, D is TRBD1 (5 bases). The CDR3 is 11 amino acids. CDR1 SNHLY and CDR2 FYNNEI come from the germline V gene. Deletions cut 10 bases from V and 12 bases from J, with 18 bases between. The CDR3 bases are TGTGCCACCTCATACGGGGGGTATGACACCTTC. Its translation is CATSYGGYDTF.